This TCR beta chain was sequenced for a study of human T cells and chemical hapten exposure (dated by TCRdb to the early 2020s). Background for the entire study: For sensitization, 2% DPC in acetone was applied to a roughly 2 cm by roughly 2 cm area of upper inner arm skin. Weekly therapeutic DPC doses were additionally applied to the scalp of patients throughout the approximately 24-week study period. Patch tests used Finn chambers with 0.01% DPC on the upper back, scored after 6 days by International Contact Dermatitis Research Group standards. Most of the patients in the cohort were female, and the cohort covered alopecia areata with under or over 50% scalp involvement, alopecia totalis and alopecia universalis. Libraries were pooled for sequencing, and per-sample TCR yields varied mainly because of small differences in library volumes within the pool. In alopecia patients, the study followed how the peripheral blood TCR repertoire changed in vivo over primary and secondary sensitization to diphenylcyclopropenone (DPC), a hapten. Blood samples were taken from patients before sensitization (week 0) and then at 2, 6 and about 24 weeks after DPC sensitization. For TCR sequencing, blood came from over 25 alopecia patients at anywhere from one to four time points (pre-sensitization, 2, 6 and 24 weeks). Overall study outcomes, separate from this receptor: All patients had alopecia, a presumed autoimmune disease, so their immune response might differ from that of healthy individuals. After repeated subsampling, the strength of the expansion versus patch-test correlation and the threshold at which it became significant changed. Patch test score was positively correlated with the number of PT1 expanded TCRs, with significance at thresholds 8, 16 and 32 but not at 4. No change with DPC sensitization was found in the number of TCRs above 1 in 1000 frequency, and no evidence of global repertoire structure alterations was found. Expanded TCRs formed significantly more large CDR3 similarity clusters than pre-sensitization or healthy control sets, consistent with antigen-driven responses.

CDR3 length: 15 amino acids, cysteine to phenylalanine. Just the 45-base CDR3 DNA is kept, in frame starting at base 1. The trim is 1 base for V and 7 bases for J, with a gap of 11 bases between the germline ends. CDR1 and CDR2 (SGHDN, FVKESK) derive from the germline V gene. The time point label corresponds to: patch test 1, 2 weeks after DPC sensitization. What this sample's treatment or condition label stands for: therapeutic diphenylcyclopropenone sensitization with weekly scalp DPC. At each patch-test visit, blood was drawn before the patch test was applied. Eligible patients were aged 18 to 70, diagnosed with alopecia, deemed suitable for DPC therapy, and excluded if pregnant. Total RNA was extracted from unfractionated whole blood collected in Tempus Blood RNA tubes. The receptor library was made with RACE. Reads for this sample came from a NextSeq 500. During library preparation, unique molecular identifiers were attached to individual cDNA molecules so that TCRs could be counted quantitatively and reproducibly. For every blood RNA sample, sequencing covered both the TCR alpha and TCR beta chains. The original pipeline was this. Samples had a median of 95,638 TCRs, with a range from roughly 20,000 to 690,600. The Decombinator software suite was used to annotate the V, J and CDR3 of the TCR reads. To make PS versus PT1 abundance plots, every sample was subsampled to the same number of TCRs (28,000). TCRs were defined as expanded if absent before sensitization and observed at least eight times at the 2-week time point. Clones were called with MiXCR by TCRdb after fastp trimmed the public reads at Q25, and only in-frame beta chains were retained. Each CDR3 protein appears once, grouped with its most common genes and DNA. None of the V and J calls come from the authors' own analysis; TCRdb made them. The sample table records 300,000 to 400,000 distinct CDR3 sequences; roughly 6.9% of these occur just once. The biggest ten clones account for less than 10% of the sample.

In its sample, this clonotype was seen a few times. There is no known antigen for this receptor. Base qualities are missing; no much larger clone stands one base away. The sequencing used whole blood, collected in connection with sensitization to the hapten diphenylcyclopropenone (DPC). This receptor chain uses TRBV14 and TRBJ1-6, with TRBD1 tentatively as D gene (6 bases match). The sequence was collected from a woman under 30 with alopecia areata. Some clones in this sample may be carry-over from other donors' samples. CDR3 protein: CASSQAEGHNSPLHF. The sequence in DNA is TGTGCCAGCAGCCAAGCTGAGGGACACAATTCACCCCTCCACTTT.